The 4 T cell receptor beta chains below all came from one sample that was sequenced in a study of blood T cell repertoires in COVID-19. Clones were read by immunoSEQ multiplex PCR, and TCRdb kept only the in-frame ones, dropping some. The sample comprises some 67,000 clones, around nine tenths of which are singletons, and 15% to 20% rests with the top ten. Sequences were obtained from peripheral blood. The receptors were sampled from a woman aged 80 or over with acute or convalescent COVID-19.

The chain couples TRBV19 to TRBJ2-7, with D possibly matching TRBD1 (5 bases). The germline V gene encodes CDR1 LNHDA and CDR2 SQIVND (reference sequence). The CDR3 loop spans 13 amino acids. V dropped 3 bases and J dropped 2 bases, with 8 bases sitting between them. CDR3 loop: CASSMDNAYEQYF. DNA of the CDR3: TGTGCCAGTAGTATGGACAACGCCTACGAGCAGTACTTC.

The chain uses TRBV19 and TRBJ1-2; TRBD1 matches at 8 bases. The V gene end was trimmed by 0 bases and the J gene end by 4 bases; junction bases not matched to a gene: 7. The CDR3 is 16 residues long. The germline V gene encodes CDR1 LNHDA and CDR2 SQIVND (reference sequence). The CDR3 reads CASSIDDRGGGYGYTF. The CDR3 bases are TGTGCCAGTAGTATAGATGACAGGGGAGGCGGCTATGGCTACACCTTC.

This chain joins TRBV4-2 and TRBJ1-6, with TRBD1 matching over 7 bases. Germline CDR1 reads LGHNA; CDR2 reads YNFKEQ. The CDR3 is 14 residues long. The J segment lost 10 bases and the V segment lost 1 base, leaving 4 bases of the junction unmatched. CDR3 sequence (DNA): TGTGCCAGCAGCCAAGCCGACAGGGACTCACCCCTCCACTTT. Its translation: CASSQADRDSPLHF.

V is TRBV19 and J is TRBJ2-1, with a possible D match to TRBD2 (7 bases). Trimming cost V 6 bases and J 6 bases, with 21 bases left between them. Germline assignment: CDR1 LNHDA and CDR2 SQIVND (reference sequence). The CDR3 has 16 amino acids. The CDR3 coding sequence is TGTGCCAGTAGCTCGGGAAGGGGGGGGATTGGCAATGAGCAGTTCTTC. It translates to CASSSGRGGIGNEQFF.